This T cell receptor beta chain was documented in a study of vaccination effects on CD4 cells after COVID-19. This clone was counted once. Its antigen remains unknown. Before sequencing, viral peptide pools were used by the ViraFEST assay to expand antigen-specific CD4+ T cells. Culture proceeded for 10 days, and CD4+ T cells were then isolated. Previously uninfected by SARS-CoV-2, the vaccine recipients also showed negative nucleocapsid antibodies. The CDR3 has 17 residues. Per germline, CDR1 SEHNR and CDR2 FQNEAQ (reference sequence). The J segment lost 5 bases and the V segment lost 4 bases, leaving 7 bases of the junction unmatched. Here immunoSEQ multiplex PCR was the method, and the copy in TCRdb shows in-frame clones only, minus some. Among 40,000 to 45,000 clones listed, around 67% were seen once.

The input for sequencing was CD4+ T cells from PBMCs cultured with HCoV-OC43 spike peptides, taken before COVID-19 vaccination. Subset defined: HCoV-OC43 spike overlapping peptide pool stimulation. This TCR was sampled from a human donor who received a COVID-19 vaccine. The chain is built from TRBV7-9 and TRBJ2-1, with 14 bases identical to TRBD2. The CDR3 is CASSSRLAGGPNNEQFF. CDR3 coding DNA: TGTGCCAGCAGCTCCCGACTAGCGGGAGGGCCCAACAATGAGCAGTTCTTC. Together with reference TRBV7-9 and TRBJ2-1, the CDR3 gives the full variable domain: DTGVSQNPRHKITKRGQNVTFRCDPISEHNRLYWYRQTLGQGPEFLTYFQNEAQLEKSRLLSDRFSAERPKGSFSTLEIQRTEQGDSAMYLCASSSRLAGGPNNEQFFGPGTRLTVL.